A single T cell receptor (beta chain) is shown here with its context. Here immunoSEQ multiplex PCR was the method, and the copy in TCRdb shows in-frame clones only, minus some. The data show approximately 46,000 clones, 89% seen once. The sample comes from a study of memory CD8 T cells in hepatitis C reinfection. Across the study: A couple of donors cleared primary HCV but became chronic after reinfection. HCV reinfection meant a positive HCV RNA test after two negative tests at least 60 days apart.

Time point defined: late/post reinfection, 12 to 24 weeks after detection. The sorted cells went straight to TCR sequencing with no prior in vitro expansion. People who inject drugs from Montreal's HEPCO study were the donors. V shed 2 bases, J shed 5 bases, and the junction held 7 bases outside the gene matches. Germline V lookup: CDR1 SEHNR, CDR2 FQNEAQ (reference sequence). The CDR3 length is 16 residues. The source of this sequence is a young man with hepatitis C virus infection. This sequence joins TRBV7-9 and TRBJ2-2; TRBD1 matches at 8 bases. The material sequenced was naive CD8+ T cells sorted from blood. The CDR3 DNA is TGTGCCAGCAGCTTAACAGGACAGGGAAGGACCGGGGAGCTGTTTTTT. Its protein is CASSLTGQGRTGELFF.